The entry below describes one T cell receptor (beta chain). This record belongs to a study of shared clonotypes between healthy human individuals. Clones were sequenced by immunoSEQ multiplex PCR, and TCRdb holds only the in-frame ones, with some missing. The sample consists of about 1 million clones, about 70% of them appearing once. The specimen sequenced was memory CD4+ T cells sorted from blood. Indicated subset: CD45RA-negative fraction. This clonotype originated in a man aged 18 to 29 in good health.

CDR3 in amino acids: CAWSTQLDTPEAFF. As DNA, the CDR3 is TGTGCCTGGAGTACTCAATTGGACACCCCTGAAGCTTTCTTT. The rearrangement joins TRBV30 to TRBJ1-1, with D possibly TRBD1 on 5 matching bases. Per the germline V gene, CDR1 is GTSNPN and CDR2 is SVGIG (reference sequence). Trimming took 2 bases from V and 6 from J, leaving 16 bases between them. The CDR3 loop spans 14 amino acids.